This T cell receptor (beta chain) was profiled in a study of cytomegalovirus exposure and HLA in healthy donors. Study in general: In an early release, HLA-typed donors contributed tens of millions of unique TCR sequences. Study outcomes and limitations: TRBV6-2, TRBV6-3 and some other V segments were excluded as indistinguishable. The productive fraction for most TCR beta V segments was about 87% or about 30% in an earlier analysis.

This PCR relied on a set of 60 Vbeta primers and 13 Jbeta primers. The method was immunoSEQ multiplex PCR; TCRdb's version includes in-frame clones alone and lacks a portion of them. The top ten clones hold about 2% of a sample with some 150,000 clones, approximately 81% of them seen once. Points on this clone: Its target is unknown.

The CDR3 spans 15 residues. Germline V CDR1 and CDR2: MNHEY, SVGAGI. Trimming cost V 5 bases and J 0 bases, with 14 bases left between them. The chain uses TRBV6-5 and TRBJ2-7; tentatively, D is TRBD2 (5 bases). The material sequenced was PBMCs. The clonotype was recovered from a woman in her forties or fifties in good health and CMV-seronegative. CDR3 nucleotide sequence: TGTGCCAGCAGTACCGCGGGCCATCCCTCCTACGAGCAGTACTTC. The encoded protein is CASSTAGHPSYEQYF.